This T cell receptor beta chain was identified during a study of T cells in Graves' hyperthyroidism and ophthalmopathy. Amplification targeted TCR beta CDR3 regions from RNA transcripts. Using the HTBI primer set, a first-round RT-PCR was run on the TCR CDR3. Using its own MiXCR run on the multiplex PCR reads, TCRdb lists one record per CDR3 protein. The top ten hold around 7.7% of the sample, which has about 420,000 distinct CDR3 sequences, 15% to 19% seen once. CDR3 length equals 14 residues. CDR1 and CDR2 (germline): MNHNS, SASEGT. J lost 10 bases, V lost 4 bases, and 7 bases had no gene match. This clonotype was recorded many times. Fresh peripheral blood, roughly 9.6 ml, was the source of the PBMCs.

The material sequenced was blood. The source of this sequence is a woman younger than 30 with Graves' hyperthyroidism. The chain links TRBV6-1 to TRBJ1-6; 7 nucleotides align to TRBD1. The CDR3: CASSGWDSSSPLHF. DNA for the CDR3: TGTGCCAGCAGTGGTTGGGACAGTTCCTCACCCCTCCACTTT.